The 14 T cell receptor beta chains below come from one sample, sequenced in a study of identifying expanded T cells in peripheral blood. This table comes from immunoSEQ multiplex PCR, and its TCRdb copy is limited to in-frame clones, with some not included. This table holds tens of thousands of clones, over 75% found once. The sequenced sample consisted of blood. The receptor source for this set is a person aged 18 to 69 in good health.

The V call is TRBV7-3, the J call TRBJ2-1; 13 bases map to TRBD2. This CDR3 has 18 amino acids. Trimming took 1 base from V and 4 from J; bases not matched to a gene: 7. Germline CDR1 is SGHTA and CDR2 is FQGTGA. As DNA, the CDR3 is TGTGCCAGCAGCTTAATCGGGACTAGCGGGGTGCTGTACAATGAGCAGTTCTTC. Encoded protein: CASSLIGTSGVLYNEQFF.

In nucleotides, the CDR3 is TGCGCCAGCAGCTTGGAGGTAGACAATGAGCAGTTCTTC. This codes for CASSLEVDNEQFF. The J gene is TRBJ2-1, the V gene TRBV5-1; the D is unclear. Germline V gene sequence: CDR1 SGHRS, CDR2 YFSETQ. Trimming took 0 bases from V and 5 from J, leaving 6 bases between them. There are 13 residues in the CDR3.

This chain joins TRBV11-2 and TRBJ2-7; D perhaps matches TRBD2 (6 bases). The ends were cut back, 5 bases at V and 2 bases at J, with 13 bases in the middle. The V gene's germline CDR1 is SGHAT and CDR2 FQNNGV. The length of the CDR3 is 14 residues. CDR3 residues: CASSPNTGAYEQYF. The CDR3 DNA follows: TGTGCCAGCAGCCCCAATACGGGGGCCTACGAGCAGTACTTC.

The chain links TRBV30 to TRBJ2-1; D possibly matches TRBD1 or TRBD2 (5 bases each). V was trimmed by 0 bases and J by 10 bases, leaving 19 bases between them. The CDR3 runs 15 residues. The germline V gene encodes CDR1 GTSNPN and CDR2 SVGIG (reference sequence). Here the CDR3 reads CAWSVFGRAEGEQFF. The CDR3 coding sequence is TGTGCCTGGAGTGTATTCGGCAGGGCAGAGGGGGAGCAGTTCTTC.

The CDR3 spells CASRGTGVTYNEQFF. The CDR3 nucleotides are TGTGCCAGCAGGGGGACAGGGGTCACCTACAATGAGCAGTTCTTC. The genes are TRBV28 and TRBJ2-1, with TRBD1 matching over 10 bases. With V trimmed by 6 bases and J by 2 bases, 4 bases remained unmatched. CDR3 length: 15 amino acids. The V gene's germline CDR1 is MDHEN and CDR2 SYDVKM.

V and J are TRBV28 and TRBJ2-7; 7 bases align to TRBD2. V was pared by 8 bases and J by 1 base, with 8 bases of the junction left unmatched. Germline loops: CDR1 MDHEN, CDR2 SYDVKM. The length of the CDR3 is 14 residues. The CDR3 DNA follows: TGTGCCAGCGAACAGACGGGGGGTTCCTACGAGCAGTACTTC. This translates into CASEQTGGSYEQYF.

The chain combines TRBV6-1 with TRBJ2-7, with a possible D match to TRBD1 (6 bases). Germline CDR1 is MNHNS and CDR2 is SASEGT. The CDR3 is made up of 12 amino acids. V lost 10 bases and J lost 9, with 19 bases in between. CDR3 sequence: CATSGTFRGQYF. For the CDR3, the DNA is TGTGCCACATCGGGGACATTTAGGGGGCAGTACTTC.

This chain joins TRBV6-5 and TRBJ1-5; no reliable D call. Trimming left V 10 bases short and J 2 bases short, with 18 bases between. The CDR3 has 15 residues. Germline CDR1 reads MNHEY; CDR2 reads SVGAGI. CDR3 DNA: TGTGCCACCCGACCTAGTCGGGGTGGCAATCAGCCCCAGCATTTT. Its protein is CATRPSRGGNQPQHF.

The CDR3 nucleotides read TGCGCCAGCAGCCAGTCCTCAGGGGGCAAGAAGACCCAGTACTTC. Protein sequence: CASSQSSGGKKTQYF. The V gene is TRBV4-3, the J gene TRBJ2-5, with 8 bases fitting TRBD1. The V gene's germline CDR1 is LGHNA and CDR2 YSLEER. This CDR3 comprises 15 residues. The V segment lost 3 bases and the J segment 6 bases; nucleotides outside the gene matches: 9.

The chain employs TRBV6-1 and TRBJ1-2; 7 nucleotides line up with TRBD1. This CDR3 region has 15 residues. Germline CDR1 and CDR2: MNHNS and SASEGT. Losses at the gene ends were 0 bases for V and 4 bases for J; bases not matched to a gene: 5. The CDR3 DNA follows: TGTGCCAGCAGTGAAGCTGAGGGGGCGGGCTATGGCTACACCTTC. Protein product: CASSEAEGAGYGYTF.

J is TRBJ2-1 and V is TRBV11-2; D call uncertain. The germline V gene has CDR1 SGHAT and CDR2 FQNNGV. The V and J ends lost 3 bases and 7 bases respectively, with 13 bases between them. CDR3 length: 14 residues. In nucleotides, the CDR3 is TGTGCCAGCAGCTTCTCGGCAGTACAAAATGAGCAGTTCTTC. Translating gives CASSFSAVQNEQFF.

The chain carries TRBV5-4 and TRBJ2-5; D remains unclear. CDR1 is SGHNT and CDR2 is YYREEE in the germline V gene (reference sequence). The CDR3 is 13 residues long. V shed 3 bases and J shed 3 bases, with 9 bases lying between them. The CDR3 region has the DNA TGTGCCAGCAGCTCTATCAGTGAAGAGACCCAGTACTTC. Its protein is CASSSISEETQYF.

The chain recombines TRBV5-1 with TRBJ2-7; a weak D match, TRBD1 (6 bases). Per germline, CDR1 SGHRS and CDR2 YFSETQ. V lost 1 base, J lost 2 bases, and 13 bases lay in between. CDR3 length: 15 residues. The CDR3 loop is CASSLQLGQTYEQYF. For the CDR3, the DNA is TGCGCCAGCAGCTTGCAACTAGGACAGACCTACGAGCAGTACTTC. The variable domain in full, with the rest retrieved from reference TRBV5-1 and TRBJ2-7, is KAGVTQTPRYLIKTRGQQVTLSCSPISGHRSVSWYQQTPGQGLQFLFEYFSETQRNKGNFPGRFSGRQFSNSRSEMNVSTLELGDSALYLCASSLQLGQTYEQYFGPGTRLTVT.

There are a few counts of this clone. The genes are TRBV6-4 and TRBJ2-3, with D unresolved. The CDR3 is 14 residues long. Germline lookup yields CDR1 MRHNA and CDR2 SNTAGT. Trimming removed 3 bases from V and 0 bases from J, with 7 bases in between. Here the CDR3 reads CASSEASSTDTQYF. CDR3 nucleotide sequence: TGTGCCAGCAGTGAAGCTTCTAGCACAGATACGCAGTATTTT.